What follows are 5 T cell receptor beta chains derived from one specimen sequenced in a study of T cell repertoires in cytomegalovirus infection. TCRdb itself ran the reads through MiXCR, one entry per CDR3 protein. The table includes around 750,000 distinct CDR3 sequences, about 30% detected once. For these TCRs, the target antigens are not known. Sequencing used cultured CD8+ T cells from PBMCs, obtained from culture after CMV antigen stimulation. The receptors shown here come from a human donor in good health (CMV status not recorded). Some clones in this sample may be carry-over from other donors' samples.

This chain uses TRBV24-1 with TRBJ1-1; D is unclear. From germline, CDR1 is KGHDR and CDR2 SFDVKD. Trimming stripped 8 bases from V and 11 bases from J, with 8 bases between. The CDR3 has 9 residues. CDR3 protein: CATTRLAFF. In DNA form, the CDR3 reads TGTGCCACCACTCGATTGGCTTTCTTT.

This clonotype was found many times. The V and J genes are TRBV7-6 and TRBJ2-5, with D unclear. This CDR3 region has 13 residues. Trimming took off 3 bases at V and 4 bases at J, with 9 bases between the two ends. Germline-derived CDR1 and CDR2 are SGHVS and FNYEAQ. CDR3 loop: CASSLAPRETQYF. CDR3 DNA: TGTGCCAGCAGCTTGGCCCCCCGAGAGACCCAGTACTTC.

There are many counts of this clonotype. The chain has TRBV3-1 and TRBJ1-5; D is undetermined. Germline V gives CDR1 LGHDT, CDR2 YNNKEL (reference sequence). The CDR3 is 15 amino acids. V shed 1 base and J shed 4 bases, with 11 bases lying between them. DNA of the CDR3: TGTGCCAGCAGCCAAGTTGTAGGGTCGAATCAGCCCCAGCATTTT. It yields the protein CASSQVVGSNQPQHF.

This CDR3 reads CASSLEDRISSYNEQFF. Written as DNA, the CDR3 is TGTGCCAGCAGCTTAGAAGACAGGATTAGCTCCTACAATGAGCAGTTCTTC. V gene TRBV7-9 combines with J gene TRBJ2-1; D perhaps matches TRBD1 (6 bases). This CDR3 is built from 17 residues. Germline values: CDR1 SEHNR, CDR2 FQNEAQ (reference sequence). Between the trimmed V and J ends, which lost 1 base and 0 bases, there was a span of 13 bases.

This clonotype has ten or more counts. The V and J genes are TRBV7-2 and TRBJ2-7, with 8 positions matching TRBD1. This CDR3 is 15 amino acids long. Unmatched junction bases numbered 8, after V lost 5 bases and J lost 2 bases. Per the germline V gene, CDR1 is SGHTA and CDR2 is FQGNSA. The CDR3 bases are TGTGCCAGCAGCATAGGACAGGGATATGCCTACGAGCAGTACGTC. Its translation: CASSIGQGYAYEQYV.